This T cell receptor (beta chain) was recorded in a study of T-cell reconstitution after alpha-beta-depleted transplantation in children. Overall study findings and caveats: One year after transplant, T-cell counts and diversity came mostly from newly produced T cells. Surviving recipient T cells and thymic progenitors accounted for the high day-60 TCRbeta diversity observed in some patients.

It was with unique molecular identifiers that the TCRbeta library was prepared. A single record per CDR3 protein comes from TCRdb applying MiXCR to the PCR reads. The sample lists approximately 980,000 distinct CDR3 sequences, about 31% occurring once. To note about this clonotype: Its specificity is unknown.

The CDR3 totals 19 residues. V lost 2 bases to trimming and J lost 5 bases, with 28 bases between them. CDR1 and CDR2 (germline): MNHEY, SVGAGI. The rearrangement joins TRBV6-5 to TRBJ2-7, with D possibly being TRBD1 (5 bases). Sequences were derived from PBMCs, mostly from graft donor cells, sampled 360 days after TCRalphabeta/CD19-depleted stem cell transplant. This TCR was sampled from a boy younger than two who had a stem cell transplant for SCID, so the T cells may come from the graft donor. CDR3 coding DNA: TGTGCCAGCAGTTACCTTTCTTCTCTAGGGGCCTACCACGTCGACGAGCAGTACTTC. Its translation is CASSYLSSLGAYHVDEQYF.